Below are 22 T cell receptor beta chains sequenced from a single sample in a study of control samples from healthy donors and cancer patients. Sequenced by immunoSEQ multiplex PCR; TCRdb stores in-frame clones only, minus some. Among about 180,000 clones, around 90% were seen once, and the ten largest hold more than 1.3%. The source material was blood. The origin of the receptors is a woman aged 45-60 years in good health.

The chain joins TRBV6-5 to TRBJ2-7; weak D call: TRBD2 (6 bases). Trimming pared 0 bases from V and 6 bases from J, leaving 9 bases between. The CDR3 contains 13 residues. The germline V gene has CDR1 MNHEY and CDR2 SVGAGI. CDR3 sequence reads: CASSYSTRFEQYF. In nucleotides, the CDR3 is TGTGCCAGCAGTTACTCGACTAGGTTCGAGCAGTACTTC.

The chain joins TRBV19 to TRBJ1-3; tentative D call: TRBD1 (6 bases). Trimming stripped 5 bases from V and 2 bases from J, with 19 bases between. This CDR3 is 17 amino acids long. Germline CDR1 reads LNHDA; CDR2 reads SQIVND (reference sequence). The CDR3: CASSAFRGSSTGNTIYF. For the CDR3, the DNA is TGTGCCAGTAGTGCGTTCAGGGGATCCTCTACTGGAAACACCATATATTTT.

The chain carries TRBV3-1 (or the pseudogene TRBV3-2) and TRBJ2-2, with D possibly being TRBD1 (8 bases). Trimming stripped 0 bases from V and 5 bases from J, with 19 bases between. Germline loops: CDR1 LGHDT, CDR2 YNNKEL (reference sequence). The CDR3 runs 18 residues. This chain's CDR3 is CASSQDRGTGGGTGELFF. Here the CDR3 DNA reads TGTGCCAGCAGCCAAGATCGCGGAACAGGGGGGGGTACCGGGGAGCTGTTTTTT.

This chain uses TRBV9 with TRBJ1-2; D is uncertain. The CDR3 runs to 15 residues. Per germline, CDR1 SGDLS and CDR2 YYNGEE. The ends were cut back, 4 bases at V and 3 bases at J, with 16 bases in the middle. CDR3 coding DNA: TGTGCCAGCAGCACGAAAAGGGAAAATGACTATGGCTACACCTTC. Amino acid sequence: CASSTKRENDYGYTF.

This sequence joins TRBV9 and TRBJ1-1; D might be TRBD1 (5 bases). CDR3 length equals 15 residues. From germline, CDR1 is SGDLS and CDR2 YYNGEE. Deletions cut 3 bases from V and 1 base from J, with 13 bases between. For the CDR3, the DNA is TGTGCCAGCAGCGCCACGGACAATGAGAACACTGAAGCTTTCTTT. Protein: CASSATDNENTEAFF.

This chain joins TRBV24-1 and TRBJ2-1; 9 positions match TRBD2. Germline CDR1 reads KGHDR; CDR2 reads SFDVKD. CDR3 length equals 18 residues. J gave up 8 bases and V 6 bases, and 19 bases lay outside the gene matches. The CDR3 reads CATSNPSHLAGFRDEQFF. The DNA of the CDR3 is TGTGCCACCAGTAACCCATCACACCTAGCGGGATTTAGGGATGAGCAGTTCTTC.

The gene calls are TRBV7-9 and TRBJ1-2; D is perhaps TRBD1 (5 bases). The CDR3 is 16 residues long. Per germline, CDR1 SEHNR and CDR2 FQNEAQ (reference sequence). The V end was cut by 8 bases, the J end by 0 bases, with 19 bases between. CDR3 amino acids: CASLHEGRQPNYGYTF. CDR3 in DNA: TGTGCCAGCTTACATGAGGGACGTCAGCCTAACTATGGCTACACCTTC.

The chain couples TRBV15 to TRBJ2-3, with D perhaps matching TRBD1 (5 bases). Germline-derived CDR1 and CDR2 are LNHNV and YYDKDF (reference sequence). The CDR3 extends over 14 amino acids. V lost 3 bases to trimming and J lost 6 bases, with 13 bases between them. As DNA, the CDR3 is TGTGCCACCAGCAGCGAACCAGGGCTGGATACGCAGTATTTT. It encodes CATSSEPGLDTQYF.

V usage is TRBV6-2 or TRBV6-3 and J usage is TRBJ1-1; TRBD1 might be the D (6 bases). The CDR3 contains 12 residues. Per the germline V gene, CDR1 is MNHEY and CDR2 is SVGEGT. V lost 4 bases to trimming and J lost 9 bases, with 12 bases between them. The CDR3 sequence is CASSLGQYQAFF. For the CDR3, the DNA is TGTGCCAGCAGTTTAGGACAGTATCAAGCTTTCTTT.

The V call is TRBV5-5, the J call TRBJ2-5, with 10 bases matching TRBD2. This CDR3 region has 15 residues. Germline V gene data show CDR1 as SGHKS and CDR2 as YYEKEE (reference sequence). Trimming at V came to 2 bases and at J to 1 base, leaving 2 bases not matched to a gene. In nucleotides, the CDR3 is TGTGCCAGCAGCTTACTAGCGGGGATCCAAGAGACCCAGTACTTC. Protein product: CASSLLAGIQETQYF. The full variable domain, its missing parts supplied by reference TRBV5-5 and TRBJ2-5, is DAGVTQSPTHLIKTRGQQVTLRCSPISGHKSVSWYQQVLGQGPQFIFQYYEKEERGRGNFPDRFSARQFPNYSSELNVNALLLGDSALYLCASSLLAGIQETQYFGPGTRLLVL.

The rearrangement uses TRBV6-1 and TRBJ1-1, with TRBD1 as a possible D gene (6 bases). Germline CDR1 is MNHNS and CDR2 is SASEGT. V was clipped by 3 bases and J by 1 base, with 6 bases between them. CDR3 length: 13 amino acids. CDR3 sequence reads: CASSDRGNTEAFF. The CDR3 coding sequence is TGTGCCAGCAGTGACAGGGGGAACACTGAAGCTTTCTTT.

The chain uses TRBV3-1 (or the pseudogene TRBV3-2) and TRBJ1-1; the D is unclear. V lost 0 bases and J lost 11, with 7 bases in between. The CDR3 is 11 amino acids. The germline CDR1 and CDR2 sequences are LGHDT and YNNKEL (reference sequence). The CDR3 is CASSQDYAAFF. The CDR3 DNA sequence: TGTGCCAGCAGCCAAGACTATGCTGCTTTCTTT.

V usage is TRBV7-9 and J usage is TRBJ2-5, with D hard to call. The CDR3 has 14 amino acids. The germline V and J ends were trimmed by 1 base and 2 bases, with 8 bases remaining between them. Per the germline V gene, CDR1 is SEHNR and CDR2 is FQNEAQ (reference sequence). The CDR3 loop reads CASSLVVGQETQYF. CDR3 in DNA: TGTGCCAGCAGCTTAGTGGTTGGGCAAGAGACCCAGTACTTC.

This chain links TRBV14 with TRBJ1-5; the D is unclear. The CDR3 runs 12 residues. Trimming took 4 bases from V and 7 from J, leaving 8 bases between them. Germline V gene data show CDR1 as SGHDN and CDR2 as FVKESK. CDR3 sequence reads: CASSPGNQPQHF. Here the CDR3 DNA reads TGTGCCAGCAGCCCGGGGAACCAGCCCCAGCATTTT.

This clone has a single count. DNA of the CDR3: TGTGCCAGCAGCCCCCAGCTTCCGCGGACCACAGATACGCAGTATTTT. Translation gives CASSPQLPRTTDTQYF. The chain is built from TRBV7-2 and TRBJ2-3; no reliable D call. Trimming removed 5 bases at V and 2 bases at J, with 17 bases between. This CDR3 is built from 16 residues. Germline CDR1 and CDR2: SGHTA and FQGNSA.

This chain uses TRBV5-6 with TRBJ2-7; 11 nucleotides line up with TRBD2. V gave up 4 bases and J gave up 2 bases; unmatched junction bases: 5. The CDR3 totals 15 residues. CDR1 and CDR2 (germline): SGHDT, YYEEEE. The CDR3 is CASSHRLAGTYEQYF. Written as DNA, the CDR3 is TGTGCCAGCAGCCATCGACTAGCGGGGACCTACGAGCAGTACTTC.

The chain has TRBV20-1 and TRBJ2-1, with D unclear. Germline loops: CDR1 DFQATT, CDR2 SNEGSKA (reference sequence). The V gene lost 5 bases and the J gene lost 12 bases, with 14 bases spanning the gap. This CDR3 contains 11 residues. Here the CDR3 reads CSAPAYGSQFF. The CDR3 DNA is TGCAGTGCTCCCGCATATGGCTCGCAGTTCTTC.

This clone appeared a single time. The chain links TRBV19 to TRBJ2-2; D is uncertain. The CDR3 totals 14 residues. Germline V gene lookup returns CDR1 LNHDA and CDR2 SQIVND (reference sequence). Trimming took off 7 bases at V and 2 bases at J, with 11 bases between the two ends. This chain's CDR3 is CASTPDGNTGELFF. The CDR3 nucleotides read TGTGCCAGTACCCCGGACGGAAACACCGGGGAGCTGTTTTTT.

This clone was recorded a few times. The V gene is TRBV6-4, the J gene TRBJ2-2; a possible D gene is TRBD1 (6 bases). V lost 2 bases to trimming and J lost 2 bases, with 6 bases between them. This CDR3 has 14 residues. Germline assignment: CDR1 MRHNA and CDR2 SNTAGT. As DNA, the CDR3 is TGTGCCAGCAGTGACGGGACAAACACCGGGGAGCTGTTTTTT. Protein sequence: CASSDGTNTGELFF.

The chain joins TRBV6-1 to TRBJ1-5; possible D gene TRBD1, 5 bases. The CDR3 has 15 amino acids. Looked up from germline, CDR1 is MNHNS and CDR2 is SASEGT. Trimming took off 2 bases at V and 7 bases at J, with 15 bases between the two ends. CDR3 sequence: CASSEPNGGGQPQHF. The CDR3 DNA reads TGTGCCAGCAGTGAACCTAACGGGGGGGGGCAGCCCCAGCATTTT.

The chain employs TRBV6-5 and TRBJ1-3; no firm D call. CDR3 length: 13 residues. From germline, CDR1 is MNHEY and CDR2 SVGAGI. The germline V and J ends were trimmed by 4 bases and 7 bases, with 11 bases remaining between them. The CDR3 DNA reads TGTGCCAGCAGTTTATACGTGGGCAACACCATATATTTT. Its protein is CASSLYVGNTIYF.

The chain recombines TRBV29-1 with TRBJ1-1, with D perhaps matching TRBD1 (5 bases). The CDR3 extends over 12 amino acids. Trimming took off 6 bases at V and 5 bases at J, with 13 bases between the two ends. From germline, CDR1 is SQVTM and CDR2 ANQGSEA. The CDR3 region has the DNA TGCAGCGTATCCGCAGGGAGGACTGAAGCTTTCTTT. Translated, it gives CSVSAGRTEAFF. Full variable domain (remainder filled in from reference TRBV29-1 and TRBJ1-1): SAVISQKPSRDICQRGTSLTIQCQVDSQVTMMFWYRQQPGQSLTLIATANQGSEATYESGFVIDKFPISRPNLTFSTLTVSNMSPEDSSIYLCSVSAGRTEAFFGQGTRLTVV.